This TCR beta chain was profiled in a study of blood T cell repertoires in COVID-19. Study-level background: Italy, Spain and the United States were the sources of the convalescent and acute COVID-19 samples.

This CDR3 region has 15 residues. The germline V gene encodes CDR1 LNHDA and CDR2 SQIVND (reference sequence). Trimming stripped 1 base from V and 6 bases from J, with 15 bases between. As handled by the study authors: Cell counts per sample came from amplifying reference gene primers. Clones were read by immunoSEQ multiplex PCR, and TCRdb kept only the in-frame ones, dropping some. That table supplies the V and J calls and clone size; D and trimming were determined from the DNA. The table has some 99,000 clones, 80% seen once. The sample comprised peripheral blood. This chain uses TRBV19 with TRBJ1-2; unclear D gene. The TCR comes from a human donor in a cohort sampled during active or convalescent COVID-19. CDR3: CASSIAGREAHGYTF. The CDR3 DNA follows: TGTGCCAGTAGTATAGCCGGACGGGAGGCTCATGGCTACACCTTC.